The entry that follows covers one TCR beta chain sequence. Its antigen has not been determined. Base qualities are not at hand, and no much larger clone is one base apart. Collaborating institutions collected whole blood in K2EDTA tubes following their own protocols. For TCRbeta analysis, collaborators shipped samples as frozen whole blood, isolated PBMCs, or DNA extracted from either of those sample types. This sample stems from a study of blood T cell repertoires in COVID-19 (TCRdb year 2020). Study-wide context: Samples covering the acute and convalescent phases of COVID-19 were provided by collaborators in the United States, Italy and Spain. Where available, HLA class I and class II types were obtained from metadata supplied by the sample provider rather than from assay-based typing. The repertoires were released in a freely available public database meant as a resource for research on the immune response to SARS-CoV-2. Sample metadata almost always included a de-identified subject ID, COVID-19 status, age in years and sex. Subjects who had been exposed to COVID-19, were actively infected with it, or had recovered from it provided the deeply sampled blood TCRbeta repertoires that made up the dataset. The prospective study material was composed of cDNA or gDNA derived from T cells, B-cell-depleted T cells, or PBMCs. Samples were obtained from the ongoing ImmuneRACE study (first 160 participants) and from about 1,300 subjects provided by 6 global collaborators. General conclusions and limits of the study: Clinical and demographic metadata were provided uncurated, with the amount varying by source and participant.

TCRbeta CDR3 regions were amplified from genomic DNA using the immunoSEQ Assay, a bias-controlled multiplex PCR. As for how the authors treated the data: The number of nucleated cells in each sample was estimated from the amplification of reference gene primers within the assay. To quantify the absolute abundance of each unique TCRbeta CDR3 rearrangement, sequence reads were collapsed and filtered. Productive Simpson clonality was computed per sample as the square root of Simpson's diversity index over productive rearrangements. Sourced from immuneACCESS, this table was stored by TCRdb with only in-frame sequences that have V and J called. A share of the clones is absent; for the studies checked, an unresolved V gene accounts for under half, and the remainder has no known explanation. That table is the source of V, J and clone size, and D and trimming were worked out from the DNA. The sample records approximately 180,000 clones, around 90% of which are singletons. Approximately 0.48% of the sample is taken by the ten largest.

Input material: peripheral blood. The TCR was taken from a man between 45 and 60 years old with acute or convalescent COVID-19.

The CDR3 is CATSDSLAGDIADTQYF. The sequenced DNA is TGTGCCACCAGTGATTCCTTAGCGGGAGACATAGCAGATACGCAGTATTTT. The rearrangement joined TRBV24-1 to TRBJ2-3, with 9 bases in between that match TRBD2. The CDR3 contains 17 residues, cysteine and phenylalanine counted. Only the CDR3 portion is preserved as DNA: 51 bases, with reading frame beginning at the first base. Taken from the germline V gene, the CDR1 and CDR2 loops are KGHDR and SFDVKD. Here V drops 2 bases and J drops 4 bases, and the junction holds 9 bases not matched to any gene.